This TCR beta chain was sequenced during a study of cytomegalovirus exposure and HLA in healthy donors. At the level of the study: About 82 million unique TCRs from HLA-typed donors were held in an early release of data. General study points: Usually a TCR sequence was rare, but some public TCRs were found in many donors. Equally common other TCR beta chains were less clonally expanded than HLA-associated ones, a later analysis found.

V lost 2 bases to trimming and J lost 4 bases, with 3 bases between them. The CDR3 sequence is 11 residues long. From germline, CDR1 is SGHDN and CDR2 FVKESK. This clone was found once. Its matching antigen is unknown. Each donor was healthy, and each was a bone marrow donor. 13 Jbeta primers and 60 Vbeta primers were used for the PCR. Clones were sequenced by immunoSEQ multiplex PCR, and TCRdb holds only the in-frame ones, with some missing. The repertoire consists of around 67,000 clones, with around 61% occurring once and the leading ten covering around 3.1%. The sequenced sample consisted of PBMCs. The chain recombines TRBV14 with TRBJ2-7; D ambiguous. This TCR was recovered from a woman between 45 and 65 years old in good health and CMV-seronegative. In nucleotides, the CDR3 is TGTGCCAGCAGCCAATCGTACGAGCAGTACTTC. Its protein is CASSQSYEQYF.